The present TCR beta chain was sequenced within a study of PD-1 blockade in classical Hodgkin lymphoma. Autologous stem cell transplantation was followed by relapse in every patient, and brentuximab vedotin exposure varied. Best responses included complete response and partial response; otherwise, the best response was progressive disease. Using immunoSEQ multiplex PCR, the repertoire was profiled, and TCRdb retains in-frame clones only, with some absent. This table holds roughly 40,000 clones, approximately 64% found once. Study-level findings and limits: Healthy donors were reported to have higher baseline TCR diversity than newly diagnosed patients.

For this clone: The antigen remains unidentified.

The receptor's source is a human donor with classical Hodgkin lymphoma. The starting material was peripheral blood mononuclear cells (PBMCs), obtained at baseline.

CDR3 sequence: CASSVEAGGPVDTQYF. The CDR3, as DNA: TGTGCCAGCAGCGTAGAGGCGGGAGGGCCTGTAGATACGCAGTATTTT. The J gene is TRBJ2-3, the V gene TRBV9, with 9 nucleotides matching TRBD2. The CDR3 length is 16 residues. The ends lost 0 bases at V and 5 bases at J; junction bases unmatched: 7. The germline V gene has CDR1 SGDLS and CDR2 YYNGEE.